The T cell receptor (beta chain) under discussion was sequenced for a study of graft-versus-host responses after intestinal transplantation. Findings and limits, study-wide: Elevated graft-versus-host to host-versus-graft clonal ratios in allografts were recorded for patients with graft-donor T cell macrochimerism.

The CDR3 extends over 16 amino acids. Germline loops: CDR1 SNHLY, CDR2 FYNNEI. With 8 bases clipped from V and 0 bases from J, the junction kept 7 bases outside the gene matches. Sequenced by immunoSEQ multiplex PCR; TCRdb stores in-frame clones only, minus some. The sample gives around 97,000 clones, approximately 93% of which show up once; 1% to 1.5% is in the top ten. Of note for this clone: Its antigen remains unknown.

The source was unstimulated CD8+ T cells sorted from spleen or lymph node cells, collected before intestinal transplant. The clonotype comes from a human donor who received an intestinal transplant. The chain has TRBV2 and TRBJ2-1; 10 bases are shared with TRBD2. CDR3 in DNA: TGTGCCAGCGTTACTAGCGGGGCCAGCTCCTACAATGAGCAGTTCTTC. Translated, it gives CASVTSGASSYNEQFF.